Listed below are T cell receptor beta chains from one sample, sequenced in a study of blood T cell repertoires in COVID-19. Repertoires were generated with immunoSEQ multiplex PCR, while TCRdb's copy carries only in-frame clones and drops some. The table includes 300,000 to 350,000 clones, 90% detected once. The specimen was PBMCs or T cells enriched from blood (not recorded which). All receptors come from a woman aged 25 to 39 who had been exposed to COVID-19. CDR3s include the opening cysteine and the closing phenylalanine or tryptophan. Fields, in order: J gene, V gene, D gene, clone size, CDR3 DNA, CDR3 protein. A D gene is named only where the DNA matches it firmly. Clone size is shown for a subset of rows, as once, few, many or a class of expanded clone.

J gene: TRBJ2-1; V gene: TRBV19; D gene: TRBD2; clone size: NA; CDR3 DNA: TGTGCCAGTAGTATACTCCCCCTAGCGGGGGGGCCCGACAATGAGCAGTTCTTC; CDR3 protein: CASSILPLAGGPDNEQFF
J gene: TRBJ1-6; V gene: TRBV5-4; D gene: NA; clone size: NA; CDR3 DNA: TGTGCCAGCAGCTTGGGGGGGGATTATAATTCACCCCTCCACTTT; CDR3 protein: CASSLGGDYNSPLHF
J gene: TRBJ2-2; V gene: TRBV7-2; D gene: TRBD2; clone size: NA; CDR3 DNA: TGTGCCAGCAGCTCCCCCGGGCGGGGGGGCCTCGGCACCGGGGAGCTGTTTTTT; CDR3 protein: CASSSPGRGGLGTGELFF
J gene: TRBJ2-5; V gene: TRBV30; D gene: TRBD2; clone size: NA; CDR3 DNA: TGTGCCTGGAGGCTAGCGGGGGTCCAAGAGACCCAGTACTTC; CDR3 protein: CAWRLAGVQETQYF
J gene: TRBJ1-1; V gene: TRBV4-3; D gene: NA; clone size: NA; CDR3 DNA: TGCGCCAGCAGCCAAGATGGTGTCGGGGGGGACACTGAAGCTTTCTTT; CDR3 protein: CASSQDGVGGDTEAFF
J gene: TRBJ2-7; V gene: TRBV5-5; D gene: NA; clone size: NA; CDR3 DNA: TGTGCCAGCAGCTTGGAGGGACTCAACTACGAGCAGTACTTC; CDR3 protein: CASSLEGLNYEQYF
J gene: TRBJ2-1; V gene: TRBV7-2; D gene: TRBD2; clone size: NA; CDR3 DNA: TGTGCCAGCAGCTTAGCGACTAGCGGGGGGCCGTACAATGAGCAGTTCTTC; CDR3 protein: CASSLATSGGPYNEQFF
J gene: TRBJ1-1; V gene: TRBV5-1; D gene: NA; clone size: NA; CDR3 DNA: TGCGCCAGCAGTTATAGCGGGGGGCGATTGAGGACTGAAGCTTTCTTT; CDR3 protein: CASSYSGGRLRTEAFF
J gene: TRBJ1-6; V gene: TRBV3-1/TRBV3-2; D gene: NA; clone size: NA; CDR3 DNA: TGTGCCAGCAGTCTGGTGGGGCGTAATTCACCCCTCCACTTT; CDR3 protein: CASSLVGRNSPLHF
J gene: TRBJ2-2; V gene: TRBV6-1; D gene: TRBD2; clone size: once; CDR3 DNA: TGTGCCAGCAGTGACGGGGGGAGGGAGCTGTTTTTT; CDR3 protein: CASSDGGRELFF
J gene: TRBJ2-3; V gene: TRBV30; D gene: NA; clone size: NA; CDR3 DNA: TGTGCCTGGAGTGTTGGCAGGGGTAACGCCGGTACGCAGTATTTT; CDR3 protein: CAWSVGRGNAGTQYF
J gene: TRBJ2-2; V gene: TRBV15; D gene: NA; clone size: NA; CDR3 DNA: TGTGCCACCAGCAGGGAGCGGGTCACTCGACGGGAGCTGTTTTTT; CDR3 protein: CATSRERVTRRELFF
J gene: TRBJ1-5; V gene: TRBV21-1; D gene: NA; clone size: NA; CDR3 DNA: TGTGCCAGCAGCGCTTATCGGGTCAACAATCAGCCCCAGCATTTT; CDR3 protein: CASSAYRVNNQPQHF
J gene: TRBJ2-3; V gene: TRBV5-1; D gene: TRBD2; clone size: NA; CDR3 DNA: TGCGCCAGCAGCCCTCCGGGGGGGCATTCAGATACGCAGTATTTT; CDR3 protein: CASSPPGGHSDTQYF
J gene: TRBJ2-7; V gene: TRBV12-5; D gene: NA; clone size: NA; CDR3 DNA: TGTGCTAGTGCCACAACACGGGGAAGGTACGAGCAGTACTTC; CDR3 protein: CASATTRGRYEQYF
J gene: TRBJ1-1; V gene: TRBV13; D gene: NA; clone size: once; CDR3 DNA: TGTGCCAGCAGCTTAGGACGAGGGGAAGCTTTCTTT; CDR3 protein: CASSLGRGEAFF
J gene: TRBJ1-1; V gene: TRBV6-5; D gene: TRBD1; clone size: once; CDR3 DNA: TGTGCCAGCAGACCGGACAGGGCGGGTGAAGCTTTCTTT; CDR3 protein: CASRPDRAGEAFF
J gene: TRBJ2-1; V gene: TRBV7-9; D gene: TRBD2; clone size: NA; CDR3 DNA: TGTGCCAGCAGCCAGGGTAGCGGGGAAAACAATGAGCAGTTCTTC; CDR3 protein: CASSQGSGENNEQFF
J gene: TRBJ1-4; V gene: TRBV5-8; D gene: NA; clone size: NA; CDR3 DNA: TGTGCCAGCAGCCCGATTGGGGGGGGTAATGAAAAACTGTTTTTT; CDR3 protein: CASSPIGGGNEKLFF
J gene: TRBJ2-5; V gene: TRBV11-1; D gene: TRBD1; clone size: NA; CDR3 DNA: TGTGCCAGCAGCTTAGATACAGGGGGCCAAGAGACCCAGTACTTC; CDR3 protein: CASSLDTGGQETQYF
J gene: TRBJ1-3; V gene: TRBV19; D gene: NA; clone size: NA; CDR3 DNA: TGTGCCAGTATCCCGACAGTCGTCACTGGAAACACCATATATTTT; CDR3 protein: CASIPTVVTGNTIYF
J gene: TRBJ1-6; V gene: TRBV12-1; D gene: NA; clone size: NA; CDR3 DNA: TGTGCCAGCAGCTTTGTAGGGGGGGATAATTCACCCCTCCACTTT; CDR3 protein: CASSFVGGDNSPLHF
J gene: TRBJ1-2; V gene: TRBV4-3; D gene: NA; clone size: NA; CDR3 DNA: TGCGCCAGCAGCCAGACCTCACACCGGGGGCGCGGGGGACTGGGCTACACCTTC; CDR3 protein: CASSQTSHRGRGGLGYTF
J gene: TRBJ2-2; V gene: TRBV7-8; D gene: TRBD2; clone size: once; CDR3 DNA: TGTGCCAGCACCGCTAGCGGGGGGTACACCGGGGAGCTGTTTTTT; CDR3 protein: CASTASGGYTGELFF
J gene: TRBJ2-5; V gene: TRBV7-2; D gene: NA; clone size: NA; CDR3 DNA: TGTGCCAGCAGCTTTGGCAGGGAAGAGACCCAGTACTTC; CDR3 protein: CASSFGREETQYF
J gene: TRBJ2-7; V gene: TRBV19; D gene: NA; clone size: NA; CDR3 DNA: TGTGCCAGTAGCCCGGCTGGCAGGGGCTACGAGCAGTACTTC; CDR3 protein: CASSPAGRGYEQYF
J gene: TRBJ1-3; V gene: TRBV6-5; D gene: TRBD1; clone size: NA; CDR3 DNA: TGTGCCAGCAGCCTGGGACAGATCTCTGGAAACACCATATATTTT; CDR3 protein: CASSLGQISGNTIYF
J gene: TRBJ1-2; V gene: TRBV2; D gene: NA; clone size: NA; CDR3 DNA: TGTGCCAGTAGTGGAGAGGCTAACTATGGCTACACCTTC; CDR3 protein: CASSGEANYGYTF
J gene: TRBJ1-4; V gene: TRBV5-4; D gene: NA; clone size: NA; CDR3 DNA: TGTGCCAGCAGCCCGGACAGTCAAAGCGGAAAACTGTTTTTT; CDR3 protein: CASSPDSQSGKLFF
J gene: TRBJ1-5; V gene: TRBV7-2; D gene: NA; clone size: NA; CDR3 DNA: TGTGCCAGCAGCTTAGAGGGAGGGTGGCGGCAGCCCCAGCATTTT; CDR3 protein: CASSLEGGWRQPQHF
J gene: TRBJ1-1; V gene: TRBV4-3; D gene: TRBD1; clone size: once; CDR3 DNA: TGCGCCAGCAGCCAAGGGACAGGGATGAACACTGAAGCTTTCTTT; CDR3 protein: CASSQGTGMNTEAFF
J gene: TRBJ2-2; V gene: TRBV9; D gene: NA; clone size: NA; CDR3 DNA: TGTGCCAGCAGCGTATCCACCCACCACAAATTGAACACCGGGGAGCTGTTTTTT; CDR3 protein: CASSVSTHHKLNTGELFF
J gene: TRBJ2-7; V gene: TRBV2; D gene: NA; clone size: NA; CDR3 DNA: TGTGCCAGCAGTCAGGGACTTACCCCCTACGAGCAGTACTTC; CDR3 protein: CASSQGLTPYEQYF
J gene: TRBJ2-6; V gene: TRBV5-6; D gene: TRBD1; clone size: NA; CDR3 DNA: TGTGCCAGCAGCTGGACAGGGGCTGGGGCCAACGTCCTGACTTTC; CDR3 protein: CASSWTGAGANVLTF
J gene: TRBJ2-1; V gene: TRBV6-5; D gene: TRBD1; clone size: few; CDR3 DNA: TGTGCCAGCAGACGACCCGGACAGGGGGTTCGTCAGTTCTTC; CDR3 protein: CASRRPGQGVRQFF
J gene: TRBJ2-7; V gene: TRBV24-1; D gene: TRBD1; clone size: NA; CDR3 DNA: TGTGCCACCAGTGGTGGGACAGGGACCCACGAGCAGTACTTC; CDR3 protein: CATSGGTGTHEQYF
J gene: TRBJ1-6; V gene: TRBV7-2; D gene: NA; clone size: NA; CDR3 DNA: TGTGCCAGCAGCTTAAACCTACTAGCCCTCCACTTT; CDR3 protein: CASSLNLLALHF
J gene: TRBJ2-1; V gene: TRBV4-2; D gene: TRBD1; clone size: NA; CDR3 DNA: TGTGCCAGCAGCCACTCTGATTGGGACAGAGGGGGTGAGCAGTTCTTC; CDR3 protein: CASSHSDWDRGGEQFF
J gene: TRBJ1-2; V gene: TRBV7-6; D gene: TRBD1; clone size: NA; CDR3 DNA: TGTGCCAGCAGCTCCGGACAGGGCGCCTATGGCTACACCTTC; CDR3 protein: CASSSGQGAYGYTF
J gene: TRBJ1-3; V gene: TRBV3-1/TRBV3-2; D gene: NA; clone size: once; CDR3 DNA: TGTGCCAGCAGCCAACCGTTCTCTGGAAACACCATATATTTT; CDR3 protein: CASSQPFSGNTIYF
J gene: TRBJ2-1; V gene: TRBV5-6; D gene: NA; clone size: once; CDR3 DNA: TGTGCCAGCAGCTTGGGCGTTAACAATGAGCAGTTCTTC; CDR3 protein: CASSLGVNNEQFF
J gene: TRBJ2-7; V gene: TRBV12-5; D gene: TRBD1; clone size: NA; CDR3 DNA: TGTGCTAGTGCCGAGACAGGGAACCCTTCCTACGAGCAGTACTTC; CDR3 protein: CASAETGNPSYEQYF
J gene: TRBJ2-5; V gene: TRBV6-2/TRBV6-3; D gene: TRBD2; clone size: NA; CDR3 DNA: TGTGCCAGCAGTTACTCGATTGTGCGGGGGGGTAGCCAGGCAGAGACCCAGTACTTC; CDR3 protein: CASSYSIVRGGSQAETQYF
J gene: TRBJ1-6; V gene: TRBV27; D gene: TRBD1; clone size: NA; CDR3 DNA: TGTGCCAGCAGTCCCCGGACAGGGGATAATTCACCCCTCCACTTT; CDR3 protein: CASSPRTGDNSPLHF
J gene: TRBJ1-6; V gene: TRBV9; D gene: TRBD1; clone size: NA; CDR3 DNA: TGTGCCAGCAGCGGAGGACAGGGGAATAATTCACCCCTCCACTTT; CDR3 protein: CASSGGQGNNSPLHF